The 27 T cell receptor gamma chains below were found in one sample sequenced in a study of intestinal T cells in coeliac disease. Each case's genomic DNA was extracted from ten roughly 5-µm formalin-fixed paraffin-embedded scrolls. The TRG library came from 150 to 250 ng of biopsy DNA amplified with LymphoTrack primers. TCRdb reapplied CATT to the multiplex PCR reads. Counted here are around 810 gamma-chain clones, roughly two fifths occurring once; the ten biggest clones make up 21%. Sequencing was performed on a duodenal biopsy. Receptors were obtained from a human donor with celiac disease.

This clone appeared a few times. TCRdb attributes to this sequence the protein of a much larger clone, which differs from the DNA translation at residue 9; a read error is likely, and the protein displayed is translated from the DNA. V gene TRGV10 combines with J gene TRGJP2. TRGV10 carries the ORF label, with uncertain function. The CDR3 totals 13 residues. As DNA, the CDR3 is TGTGCTGCGTGGACTAGTAGTGATCGGATCAAGACGTTT. Protein: CAAWTSSDRIKTF.

As to this clone: The TCRdb record carries a much larger clone's protein, which differs from this DNA's translation at residue 3; a read error is the likely cause, and the protein listed here is the DNA translation. The rearrangement uses TRGV9 and TRGJ1 or TRGJ2. Germline V gene sequence: CDR1 GITISATS, CDR2 ISYDGTV (reference sequence). The CDR3 has 13 amino acids. CDR3 coding DNA: TGTGCCTCGTGGGAGGTGCCCGCAAAAAAGAAACTCTTT. This translates into CASWEVPAKKKLF.

The genes are TRGV2 and TRGJ1 or TRGJ2. Germline loops: CDR1 EGSNGY, CDR2 YDSYNSKV. The trim removed 10 bases at V and 3 bases at J, leaving 12 bases unmatched. CDR3 length: 13 residues. CDR3 nucleotides: TGTGCCACTGGACGGGCCCCTTATTATAAGAAACTCTTT. This translates into CATGRAPYYKKLF.

The rearrangement uses TRGV3 and TRGJ1 or TRGJ2. Germline V gene data show CDR1 as VTNTFY and CDR2 as YDVSTARD (reference sequence). The CDR3 consists of 15 residues. V lost 0 bases and J lost 8; bases outside the gene matches: 13. This CDR3 reads CATWDRPGGINKKLF. The CDR3 DNA reads as TGTGCCACCTGGGACAGGCCGGGGGGTATTAATAAGAAACTCTTT.

As regards this clone: A read error may produce the germline difference seen at one junction end. The chain joins TRGV2 to TRGJP2. The CDR3 is made up of 14 amino acids. Germline CDR1 EGSNGY, CDR2 YDSYNSKV. CDR3 region: CAAWDGCSDWIKTF. The CDR3 DNA follows: TGTGCCGCCTGGGACGGTTGTAGTGATTGGATCAAGACGTTT.

The chain joins TRGV4 to TRGJP2. This CDR3 is 15 amino acids long. V lost 4 bases and J lost 5; bases outside the gene matches: 10. The germline CDR1 and CDR2 sequences are EGSTGY and YDSYTSSV. In DNA form, the CDR3 reads TGTGCCACCTGGGACGGGGCTCCAAGTGATTGGATCAAGACGTTT. Its protein is CATWDGAPSDWIKTF.

This clone qualifies as large (0.1 to 1%). At the DNA level, this CDR3 is encoded by other sequences in the same sample as well. CDR3 residues: CATWGINYYKKLF. The CDR3 region has the DNA TGTGCCACCTGGGGTATAAATTATTATAAGAAACTCTTT. The chain has TRGV3 and TRGJ1 or TRGJ2. V trimming: 5 bases; J trimming: 1 base; junction bases outside the gene matches: 5. CDR3 size: 13 residues. Germline V gives CDR1 VTNTFY, CDR2 YDVSTARD (reference sequence).

The chain couples TRGV4 to TRGJP2. The V gene end was trimmed by 5 bases and the J gene end by 0 bases; junction bases not matched to a gene: 9. The length of the CDR3 is 16 residues. Germline V gene lookup returns CDR1 EGSTGY and CDR2 YDSYTSSV. DNA of the CDR3: TGTGCCACCTGGGGACGGGCCTATAGTAGTGATTGGATCAAGACGTTT. Amino acid sequence: CATWGRAYSSDWIKTF.

This clone is judged large. The chain uses TRGV8 and TRGJP2. The V gene end was trimmed by 5 bases and the J gene end by 7 bases; junction bases not matched to a gene: 10. The CDR3 is 14 amino acids. Germline lookup yields CDR1 VENAVY and CDR2 YDSYNSRV. CDR3 amino acids: CATWATNNDWIKTF. CDR3 sequence (DNA): TGTGCCACCTGGGCCACGAATAATGATTGGATCAAGACGTTT.

J is TRGJ1 or TRGJ2 and V is TRGV3. Trimming cost V 12 bases and J 6 bases; bases outside gene matches: 20. The CDR3 is made up of 14 amino acids. CDR1 VTNTFY and CDR2 YDVSTARD come from the germline V gene (reference sequence). The CDR3 nucleotides read TGTGCCCAGCCTGGGACAGGCGGGTCTTATAAGAAACTCTTT. Translating it yields CAQPGTGGSYKKLF.

This clone was counted once. The chain recombines TRGV2 with TRGJ1 or TRGJ2. Trimming at V came to 3 bases and at J to 13 bases, leaving 15 bases not matched to a gene. CDR1 and CDR2 from the germline V gene are EGSNGY and YDSYNSKV. The CDR3 runs 13 residues. CDR3 region: CATWDYGGISKLF. Written as DNA, the CDR3 is TGTGCCACCTGGGACTATGGAGGGATAAGTAAACTCTTT.

The chain has TRGV10 and TRGJ1 or TRGJ2. TRGV10 is sorted into the ORF group, with uncertain function. This CDR3 has 15 residues. J was trimmed by 7 bases and V by 8 bases; bases with no gene match: 18. The CDR3 loop reads CAAWDSIPDRYKKLF. The DNA for the CDR3 is TGTGCTGCGTGGGACTCGATCCCCGATAGGTATAAGAAACTCTTT.

Concerning this clone: This DNA's translation differs at residue 8 from TCRdb's protein, which comes from a much larger clone; a read error is likely, and the protein shown is translated from the DNA. V usage is TRGV10 and J usage is TRGJP1. TRGV10 is reported as an ORF; its role is uncertain. This CDR3 has 13 amino acids. CDR3 coding DNA: TGTGCTGCGTGGGATACCACTAGTTGGTTCAAGATATTT. Its translation is CAAWDTTSWFKIF.

On this clone: A read error may be the cause here, since a much bigger clone is one base away. This sample also contains other DNA sequences that code for the same CDR3. CDR3 sequence (DNA): TGTGCCACCTGGGACAGGCTCCCCGTAAGGTATAAGAAGCTCTTT. Translated: CATWDRLPVRYKKLF. The genes are TRGV3 and TRGJ1 or TRGJ2. Germline CDR1 and CDR2: VTNTFY and YDVSTARD (reference sequence). This CDR3 has 15 residues.

Note on this clone: At one of its ends the junction is not consistent with the germline gene, which may arise from a read error. This chain uses TRGV9 with TRGJ1 or TRGJ2. CDR3 length: 14 residues. Germline V gene sequence: CDR1 GITISATS, CDR2 ISYDGTV (reference sequence). Written as DNA, the CDR3 is TGTGCCTTGTGGAGCCTCCGGAATTATTATAAGAAACTCTTC. As protein: CALWSLRNYYKKLF.

The V gene is TRGV8, the J gene TRGJP2. From germline, CDR1 is VENAVY and CDR2 YDSYNSRV. The CDR3 length is 15 residues. Trimming cost V 0 bases and J 15 bases; bases outside gene matches: 16. The CDR3 coding sequence is TGTGCCACCTGGGATAGGAGGGGGGAGATTGGAGTCAAGACGTTT. Translated: CATWDRRGEIGVKTF.

This clone was seen more than once but under ten times. The gene calls are TRGV8 and TRGJ1 or TRGJ2. This CDR3 has 12 residues. With 2 bases clipped from V and 13 bases from J, the junction kept 11 bases outside the gene matches. The germline V gene encodes CDR1 VENAVY and CDR2 YDSYNSRV. The CDR3 DNA reads as TGTGCCACCTGGGATAAGGCCCTAAGAAAACTCTTT. As protein: CATWDKALRKLF.

The chain is built from TRGV3 and TRGJ1 or TRGJ2. Germline trimming cut 5 bases from V and 4 bases from J; bases unmatched to any gene: 14. The CDR3 extends over 15 amino acids. Germline-derived CDR1 and CDR2 are VTNTFY and YDVSTARD (reference sequence). The CDR3 loop reads CATWGQAGGYYKKLF. CDR3 DNA sequence: TGTGCCACCTGGGGACAGGCCGGGGGGTATTATAAGAAACTCTTT.

The gene calls are TRGV2 and TRGJP2. Germline assignment: CDR1 EGSNGY and CDR2 YDSYNSKV. V dropped 12 bases and J dropped 7; count of bases not matched to a gene: 17. This CDR3 contains 14 residues. CDR3 in DNA: TGTGCCCCAGGGGCTTTAGTAGTTGATTGGATCAAGACGTTT. Amino acid sequence: CAPGALVVDWIKTF.

This clone was counted a few times. V usage is TRGV9 and J usage is TRGJ1 or TRGJ2. Looked up from germline, CDR1 is GITISATS and CDR2 is ISYDGTV (reference sequence). CDR3 length: 14 amino acids. V was pared by 3 bases and J by 13 bases, with 18 bases of the junction left unmatched. The CDR3 is CALWEPSFCISKLF. The DNA of the CDR3 is TGTGCCTTGTGGGAGCCCTCCTTTTGCATAAGTAAACTCTTT.

V usage is TRGV4 and J usage is TRGJ1 or TRGJ2. CDR3 length: 15 residues. CDR1 and CDR2 (germline): EGSTGY, YDSYTSSV. The DNA for the CDR3 is TGTGCACCTGGGATGGGCTTCAGGAATTATTATAAGAAACTCTTT. It specifies CAPGMGFRNYYKKLF.

This clone was observed a handful of times. The protein in TCRdb stems from a much larger clone and differs at residue 10 from this DNA's translation, likely a read error; here the protein is translated from the DNA. The chain uses TRGV10 and TRGJP2. TRGV10 is noted as an ORF with a role that remains uncertain. The CDR3 is made up of 13 amino acids. CDR3 in DNA: TGTGCTGCGTGGACTAGTAGTGATTGGGTCAAGACGTTT. Its protein product is CAAWTSSDWVKTF.

This clone was seen only once. The V call is TRGV9, the J call TRGJ1 or TRGJ2. The CDR3 runs to 13 residues. The J segment lost 3 bases and the V segment lost 5 bases, leaving 7 bases of the junction unmatched. CDR1 GITISATS and CDR2 ISYDGTV come from the germline V gene (reference sequence). The CDR3 sequence: CALWGGSYYKKLF. The CDR3, as DNA: TGTGCCTTGTGGGGAGGGTCTTATTATAAGAAACTCTTT.

V is TRGV2 and J is TRGJP2. CDR3 length: 11 amino acids. The J segment lost 10 bases and the V segment lost 3 bases, leaving 2 bases of the junction unmatched. CDR1 and CDR2 (germline): EGSNGY, YDSYNSKV. The CDR3 is CATWDSWIKTF. The CDR3 DNA is TGTGCCACCTGGGACAGTTGGATCAAGACGTTT.

CDR3 in DNA: TGTGCCACCTGGGATCGGGCCAGTGGTTGGTTCAAGATATTT. Its protein product is CATWDRASGWFKIF. The chain links TRGV2 to TRGJP1. Germline CDR1 reads EGSNGY; CDR2 reads YDSYNSKV. The CDR3 is made up of 14 amino acids. V shed 4 bases, J shed 7 bases, and the junction held 9 bases outside the gene matches.

The chain joins TRGV2 to TRGJ1 or TRGJ2. This CDR3 comprises 15 residues. Germline V gene sequence: CDR1 EGSNGY, CDR2 YDSYNSKV. V was pared by 12 bases and J by 7 bases, with 24 bases of the junction left unmatched. CDR3 in amino acids: CAYLGRAGVLYKKLF. The CDR3 coding sequence is TGTGCCTACCTGGGACGGGCCGGGGTTTTATATAAGAAACTCTTT.

The gene calls are TRGV5 and TRGJ1 or TRGJ2. The CDR3 covers 13 residues. V shed 1 base and J 6 bases; nucleotides not matched to a gene: 6. Looked up from germline, CDR1 is VINAFY and CDR2 is YDVSNSKD. CDR3 loop: CATWDRIIYKKLF. The CDR3 DNA sequence: TGTGCCACCTGGGACAGAATTATTTATAAGAAACTCTTT.